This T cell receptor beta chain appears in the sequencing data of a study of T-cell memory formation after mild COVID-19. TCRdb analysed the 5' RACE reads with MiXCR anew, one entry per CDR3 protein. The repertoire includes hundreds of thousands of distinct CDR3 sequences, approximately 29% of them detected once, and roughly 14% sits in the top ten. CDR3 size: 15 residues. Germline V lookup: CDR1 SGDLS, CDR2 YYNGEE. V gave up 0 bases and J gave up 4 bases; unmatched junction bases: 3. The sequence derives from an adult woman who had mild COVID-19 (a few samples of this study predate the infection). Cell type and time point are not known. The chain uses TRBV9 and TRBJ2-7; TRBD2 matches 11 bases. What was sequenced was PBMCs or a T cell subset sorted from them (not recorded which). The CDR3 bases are TGTGCCAGCAGCGTAGAGACTAGCGGGATATACGAGCAGTACTTC. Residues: CASSVETSGIYEQYF. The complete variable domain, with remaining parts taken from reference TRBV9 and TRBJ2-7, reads DSGVTQTPKHLITATGQRVTLRCSPRSGDLSVYWYQQSLDQGLQFLIQYYNGEERAKGNILERFSAQQFPDLHSELNLSSLELGDSALYFCASSVETSGIYEQYFGPGTRLTVT.